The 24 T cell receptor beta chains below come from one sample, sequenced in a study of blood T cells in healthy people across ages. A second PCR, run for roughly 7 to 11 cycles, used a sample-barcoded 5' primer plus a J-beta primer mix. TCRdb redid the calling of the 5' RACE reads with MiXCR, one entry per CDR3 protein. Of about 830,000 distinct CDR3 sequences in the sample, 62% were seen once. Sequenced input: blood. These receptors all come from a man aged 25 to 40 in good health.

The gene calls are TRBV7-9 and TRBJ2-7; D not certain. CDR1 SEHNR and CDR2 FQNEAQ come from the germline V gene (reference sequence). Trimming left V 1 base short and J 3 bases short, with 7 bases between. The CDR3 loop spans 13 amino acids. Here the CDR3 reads CASSLENLYEQYF. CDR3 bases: TGTGCCAGCAGCTTAGAAAATCTCTACGAGCAGTACTTC.

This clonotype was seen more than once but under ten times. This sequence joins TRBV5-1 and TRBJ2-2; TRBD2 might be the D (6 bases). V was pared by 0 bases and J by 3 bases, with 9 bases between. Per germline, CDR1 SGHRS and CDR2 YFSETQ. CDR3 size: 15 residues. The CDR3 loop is CASSLEGEDTGELFF. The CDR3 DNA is TGCGCCAGCAGCTTGGAAGGGGAGGACACCGGGGAGCTGTTTTTT.

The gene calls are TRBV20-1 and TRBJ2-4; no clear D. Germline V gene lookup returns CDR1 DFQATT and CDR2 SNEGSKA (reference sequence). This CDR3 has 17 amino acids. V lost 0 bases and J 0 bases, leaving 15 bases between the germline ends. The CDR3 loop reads CSARDLPDLIAKNIQYF. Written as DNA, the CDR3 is TGCAGTGCTAGAGATCTTCCAGATTTGATAGCCAAAAACATTCAGTACTTC.

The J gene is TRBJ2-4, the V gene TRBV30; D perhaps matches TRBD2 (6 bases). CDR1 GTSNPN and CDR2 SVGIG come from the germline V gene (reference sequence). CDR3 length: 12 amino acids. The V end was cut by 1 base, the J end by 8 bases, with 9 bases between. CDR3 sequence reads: CAWSGGGDIQYF. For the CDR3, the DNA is TGTGCCTGGAGTGGTGGAGGGGACATTCAGTACTTC.

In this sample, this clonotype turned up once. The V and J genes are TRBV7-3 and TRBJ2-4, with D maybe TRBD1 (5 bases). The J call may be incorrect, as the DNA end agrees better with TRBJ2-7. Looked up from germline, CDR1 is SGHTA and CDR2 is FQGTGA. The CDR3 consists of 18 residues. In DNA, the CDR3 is TGTGCCAGCAGCTTAACAGGCCCGGCAGGGCAATCTCCCTACGAGCAGTACTTC. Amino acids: CASSLTGPAGQSPYEQYF.

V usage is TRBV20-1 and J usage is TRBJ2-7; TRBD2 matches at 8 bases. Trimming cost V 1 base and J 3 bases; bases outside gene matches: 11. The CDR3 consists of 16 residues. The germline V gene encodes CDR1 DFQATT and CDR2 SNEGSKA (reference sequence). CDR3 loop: CSARGPGGPHLYEQYF. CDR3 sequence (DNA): TGCAGTGCTAGAGGTCCGGGGGGGCCTCACCTCTACGAGCAGTACTTC.

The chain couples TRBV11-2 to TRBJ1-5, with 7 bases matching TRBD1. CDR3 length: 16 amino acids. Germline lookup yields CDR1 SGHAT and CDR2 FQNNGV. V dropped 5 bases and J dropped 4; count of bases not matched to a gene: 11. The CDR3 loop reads CASSPVEGAINQPQHF. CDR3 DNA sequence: TGTGCCAGCAGCCCGGTGGAGGGGGCGATTAATCAGCCCCAGCATTTT. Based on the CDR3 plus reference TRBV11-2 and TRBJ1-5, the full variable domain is EAGVAQSPRYKIIEKRQSVAFWCNPISGHATLYWYQQILGQGPKLLIQFQNNGVVDDSQLPKDRFSAERLKGVDSTLKIQPAKLEDSAVYLCASSPVEGAINQPQHFGDGTRLSIL.

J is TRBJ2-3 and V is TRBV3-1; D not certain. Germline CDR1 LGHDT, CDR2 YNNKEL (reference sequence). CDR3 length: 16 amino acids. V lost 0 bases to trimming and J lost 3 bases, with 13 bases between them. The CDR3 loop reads CASSQDAAILTDTQYF. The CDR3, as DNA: TGTGCCAGCAGCCAAGACGCCGCAATCTTGACAGATACGCAGTATTTT.

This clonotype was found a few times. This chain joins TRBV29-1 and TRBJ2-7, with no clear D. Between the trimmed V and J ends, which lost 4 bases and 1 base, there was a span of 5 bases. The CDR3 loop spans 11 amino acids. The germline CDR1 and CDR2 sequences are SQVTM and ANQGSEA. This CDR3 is CSVGRSYEQYF. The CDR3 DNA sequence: TGCAGCGTTGGGCGATCCTACGAGCAGTACTTC.

The CDR3 sequence is CASRAPWHYEQFF. CDR3 DNA: TGTGCCAGCAGGGCACCCTGGCACTATGAGCAGTTCTTC. The chain uses TRBV6-5 and TRBJ2-1, with no clear D. The V gene lost 6 bases and the J gene lost 8 bases, with 14 bases spanning the gap. Looked up from germline, CDR1 is MNHEY and CDR2 is SVGAGI. The CDR3 length is 13 residues.

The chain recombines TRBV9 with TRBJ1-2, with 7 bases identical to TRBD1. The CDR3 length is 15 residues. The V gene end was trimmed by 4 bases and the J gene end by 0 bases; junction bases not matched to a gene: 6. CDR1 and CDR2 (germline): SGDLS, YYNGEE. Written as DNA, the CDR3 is TGTGCCAGCAGCAAAGGGACAGCGACTAACTATGGCTACACCTTC. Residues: CASSKGTATNYGYTF.

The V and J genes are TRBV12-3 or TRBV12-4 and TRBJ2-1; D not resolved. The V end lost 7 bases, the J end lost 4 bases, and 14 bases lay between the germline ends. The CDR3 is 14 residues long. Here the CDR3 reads CASKTGGIYNEQFF. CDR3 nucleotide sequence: TGTGCCAGCAAAACGGGCGGCATTTACAATGAGCAGTTCTTC.

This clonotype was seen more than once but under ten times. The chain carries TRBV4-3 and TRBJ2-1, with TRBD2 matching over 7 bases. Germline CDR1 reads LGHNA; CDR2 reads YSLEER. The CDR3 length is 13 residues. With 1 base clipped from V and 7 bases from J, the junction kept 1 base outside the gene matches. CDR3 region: CASSQGAGNEQFF. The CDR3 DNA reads TGCGCCAGCAGCCAAGGAGCGGGGAATGAGCAGTTCTTC.

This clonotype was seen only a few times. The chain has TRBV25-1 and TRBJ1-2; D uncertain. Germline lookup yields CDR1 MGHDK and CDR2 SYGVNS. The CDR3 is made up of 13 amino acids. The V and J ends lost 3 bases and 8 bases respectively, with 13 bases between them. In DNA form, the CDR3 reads TGTGCCAGCAGTGACGTCCTAGGAAGCGGCTACACCTTC. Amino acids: CASSDVLGSGYTF.

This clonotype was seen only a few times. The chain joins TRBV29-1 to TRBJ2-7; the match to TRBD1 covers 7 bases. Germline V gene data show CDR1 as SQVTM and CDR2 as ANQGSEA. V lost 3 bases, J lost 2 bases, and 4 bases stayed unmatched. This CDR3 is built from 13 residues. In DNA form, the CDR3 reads TGCAGCGTTGACGGGACAGCCCCCTACGAGCAGTACTTC. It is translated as CSVDGTAPYEQYF.

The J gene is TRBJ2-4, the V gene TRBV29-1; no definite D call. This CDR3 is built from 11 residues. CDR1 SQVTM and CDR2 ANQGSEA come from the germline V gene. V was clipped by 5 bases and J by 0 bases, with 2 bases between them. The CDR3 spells CSVIAKNIQYF. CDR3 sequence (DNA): TGCAGCGTTATAGCCAAAAACATTCAGTACTTC.

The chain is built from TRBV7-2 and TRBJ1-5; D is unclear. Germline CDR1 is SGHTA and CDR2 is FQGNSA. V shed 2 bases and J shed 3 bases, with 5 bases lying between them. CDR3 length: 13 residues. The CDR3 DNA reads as TGTGCCAGCAGCTTATTGGTCAATCAGCCCCAGCATTTT. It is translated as CASSLLVNQPQHF.

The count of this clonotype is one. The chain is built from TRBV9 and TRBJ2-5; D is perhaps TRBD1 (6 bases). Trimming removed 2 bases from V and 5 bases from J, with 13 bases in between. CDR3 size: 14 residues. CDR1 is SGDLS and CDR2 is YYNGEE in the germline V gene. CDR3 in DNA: TGTGCCAGCAGCGTGGCCAGGGGACGGGAGACCCAGTACTTC. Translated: CASSVARGRETQYF.

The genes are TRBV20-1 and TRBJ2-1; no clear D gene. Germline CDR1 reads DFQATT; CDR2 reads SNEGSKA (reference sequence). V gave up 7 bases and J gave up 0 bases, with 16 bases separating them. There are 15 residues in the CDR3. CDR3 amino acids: CSVPRDGSSYNEQFF. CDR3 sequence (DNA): TGCAGTGTCCCCCGAGACGGAAGCTCCTACAATGAGCAGTTCTTC.

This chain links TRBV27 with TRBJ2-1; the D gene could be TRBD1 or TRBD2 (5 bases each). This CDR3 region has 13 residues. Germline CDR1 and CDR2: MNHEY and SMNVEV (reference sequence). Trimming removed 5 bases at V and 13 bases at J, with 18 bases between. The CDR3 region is CASSGGRRETQFF. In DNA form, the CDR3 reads TGTGCCAGCAGTGGGGGACGTAGGGAGACCCAGTTCTTC.

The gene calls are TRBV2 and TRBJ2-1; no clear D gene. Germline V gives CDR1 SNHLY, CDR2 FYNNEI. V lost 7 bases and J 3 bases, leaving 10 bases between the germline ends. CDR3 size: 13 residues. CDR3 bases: TGTGCCAGCAAGGCGACCATCTACAATGAGCAGTTCTTC. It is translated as CASKATIYNEQFF.

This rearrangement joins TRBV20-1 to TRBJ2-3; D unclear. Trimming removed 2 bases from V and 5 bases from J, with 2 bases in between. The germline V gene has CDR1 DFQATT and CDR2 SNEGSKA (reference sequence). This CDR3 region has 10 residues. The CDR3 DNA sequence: TGCAGTGCTAGATTAGATACGCAGTATTTT. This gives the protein CSARLDTQYF.

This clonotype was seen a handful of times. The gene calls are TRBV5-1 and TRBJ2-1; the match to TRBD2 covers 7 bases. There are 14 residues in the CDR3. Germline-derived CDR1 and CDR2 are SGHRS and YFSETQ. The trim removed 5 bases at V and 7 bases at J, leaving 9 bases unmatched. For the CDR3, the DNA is TGCGCCAGCAGTTCCGCGGCGGGGGAGAATGAGCAGTTCTTC. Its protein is CASSSAAGENEQFF.

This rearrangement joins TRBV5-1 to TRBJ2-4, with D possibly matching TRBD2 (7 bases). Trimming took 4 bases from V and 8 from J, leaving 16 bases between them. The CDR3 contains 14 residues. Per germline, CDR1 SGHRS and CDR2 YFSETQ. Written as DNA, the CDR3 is TGCGCCAGCAGCATCTCGGGGGGCCGGGACATTCAGTACTTC. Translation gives CASSISGGRDIQYF.